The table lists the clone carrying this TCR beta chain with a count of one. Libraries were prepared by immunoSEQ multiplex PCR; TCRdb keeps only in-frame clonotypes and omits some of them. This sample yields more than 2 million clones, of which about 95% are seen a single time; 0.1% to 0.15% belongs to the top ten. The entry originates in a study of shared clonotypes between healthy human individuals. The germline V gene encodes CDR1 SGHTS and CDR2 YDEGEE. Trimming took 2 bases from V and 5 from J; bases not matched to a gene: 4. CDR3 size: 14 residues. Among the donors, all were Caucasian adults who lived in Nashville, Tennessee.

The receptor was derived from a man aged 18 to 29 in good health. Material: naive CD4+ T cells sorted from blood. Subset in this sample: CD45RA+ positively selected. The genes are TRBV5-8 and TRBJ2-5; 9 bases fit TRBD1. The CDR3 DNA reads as TGTGCCAGCAGCTTAGGGACAGGGAAGGAGACCCAGTACTTC. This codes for CASSLGTGKETQYF.